This TCR beta chain originates from a study of response to subunit inactivated influenza vaccine. MiXCR, applied by TCRdb to the RT-PCR reads, yields one record per CDR3 protein. Among over 650,000 distinct CDR3 sequences listed, about 18% were seen once. This CDR3 is built from 15 residues. The V gene end was trimmed by 1 base and the J gene end by 4 bases; junction bases not matched to a gene: 5. Germline V gene sequence: CDR1 MGHRA, CDR2 YSYEKL. This chain uses TRBV4-1 with TRBJ2-7; 9 positions agree with TRBD1. Sequenced here: PBMCs from blood, sampled 5 days after vaccination. The receptor was isolated from a man aged 45-65 years who received an inactivated influenza vaccine. The CDR3 DNA is TGCGCCAGCAGCCAAGCCGGGACAGGGAGATACGAGCAGTACTTC. Translated, it gives CASSQAGTGRYEQYF.